Given below is one T cell receptor (beta chain) in context. Its specificity is unknown. This specimen belongs to a study of beta chain features in type 1 diabetes. Study observations and caveats: Sampled from patients, naive, central memory and Treg TCRB repertoires appeared more similar than those sampled from healthy donors.

Expressed TCRB transcripts were sequenced because the entire RNA isolate underwent reverse transcription. Sequenced by immunoSEQ multiplex PCR; TCRdb stores in-frame clones only, minus some. Of 110,000 to 150,000 clones listed, 7% to 10% are singletons. The receptor was isolated from a man younger than 35 in good health. Material for sequencing was central memory CD4+ T cells from blood.

The DNA of the CDR3 is TGTGCCAGCTCACCATCGTACCAAGAGACCCAGTACTTC. Translation gives CASSPSYQETQYF. The chain carries TRBV18 and TRBJ2-5, with D unresolved. The V gene lost 2 bases and the J gene lost 0 bases, with 4 bases spanning the gap. There are 13 residues in the CDR3. Germline V gives CDR1 KGHSH, CDR2 LQKENI.